The following is a T cell receptor (beta chain) sequence with its context. This record comes from a study of identical twins. A single record per CDR3 protein comes from TCRdb applying MiXCR to the 5' RACE reads. The sample yields about 250,000 distinct CDR3 sequences, approximately 8.3% seen once. The CDR3 spans 14 residues. The same specimen was also included in a second study, on yellow fever vaccine responses in identical twins.

The rearrangement links TRBV12-2 to TRBJ2-1; TRBD1, the D gene given by the table, was not confirmed from the DNA. TRBV12-2 is a recognized pseudogene. Sequences were obtained from CD8+ T cells sorted from blood. The receptor was derived from a woman between 18 and 29 years old in good health. The CDR3 bases are TGTGCAAGTCGCTGGGCGGATCACTACAATGAGCAGTTCTTC. Protein product: CASRWADHYNEQFF.